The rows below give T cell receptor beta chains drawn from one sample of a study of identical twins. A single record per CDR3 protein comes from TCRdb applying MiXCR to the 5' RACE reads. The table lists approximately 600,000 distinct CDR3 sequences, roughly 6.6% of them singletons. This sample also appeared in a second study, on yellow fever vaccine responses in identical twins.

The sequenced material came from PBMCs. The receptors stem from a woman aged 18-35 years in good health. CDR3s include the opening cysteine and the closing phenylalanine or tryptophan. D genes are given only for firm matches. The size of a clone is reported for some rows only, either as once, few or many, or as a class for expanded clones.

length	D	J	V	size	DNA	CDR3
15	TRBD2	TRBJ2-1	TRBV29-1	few	TGCAGCGAAGGAAGGCTAGCGGGGGGCTACAATGAGCAGTTCTTC	CSEGRLAGGYNEQFF
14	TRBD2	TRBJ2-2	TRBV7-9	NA	TGTGCCAGTGGACTAGCGCCCAACACCGGGGAGCTGTTTTTT	CASGLAPNTGELFF
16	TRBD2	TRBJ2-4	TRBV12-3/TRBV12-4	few	TGTGCCAGCAGTCCAATCCCCGGGACTAGACGGAACATTCAGTACTTC	CASSPIPGTRRNIQYF
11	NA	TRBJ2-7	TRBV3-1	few	TGTGCCAGCAGCCAAGCCCTCGAGCAGTACTTC	CASSQALEQYF
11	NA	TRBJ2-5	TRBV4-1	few	TGCGCCAGCAGCAACAGTGAGACCCAGTACTTC	CASSNSETQYF
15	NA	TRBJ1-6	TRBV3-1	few	TGTGCCAGCAGCCAAGGGAAAGGGATTGGTTCACCCCTCCACTTT	CASSQGKGIGSPLHF
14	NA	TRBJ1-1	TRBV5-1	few	TGCGCCAGCAGCTTGCAGGGACCGTACACTGAAGCTTTCTTT	CASSLQGPYTEAFF
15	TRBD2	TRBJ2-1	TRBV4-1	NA	TGCGCCAGCAGCCAATGGGCTAGCGGGAGGGAGGAGCAGTTCTTC	CASSQWASGREEQFF
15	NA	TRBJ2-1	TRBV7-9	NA	TGTGCCAGCAGCTCCCCCGGGACATCACCCAATGAGCAGTTCTTC	CASSSPGTSPNEQFF
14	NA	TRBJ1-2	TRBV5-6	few	TGTGCCAGCAGCTCTTACAGGGTTACATATGGCTACACCTTC	CASSSYRVTYGYTF
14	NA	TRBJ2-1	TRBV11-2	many	TGTGCCAGCAGCTTCGGACAGTTGTTGGATGAGCAGTTCTTC	CASSFGQLLDEQFF
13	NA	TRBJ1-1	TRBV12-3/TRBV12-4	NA	TGTGCCAGCAGTTCGTTCCGGGACACTGAAGCTTTCTTT	CASSSFRDTEAFF
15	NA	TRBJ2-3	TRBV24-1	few	TGTGCCACCAGTGTACCGGGACTTAGCACAGATACGCAGTATTTT	CATSVPGLSTDTQYF
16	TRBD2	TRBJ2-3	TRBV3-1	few	TGTGCCAGCAGCCCCCGGGGGGGCGGAGCAACAGATACGCAGTATTTT	CASSPRGGGATDTQYF
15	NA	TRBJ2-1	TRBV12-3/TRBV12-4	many	TGTGCCAGCAGTTTTTTTAGCGGCTCCTACAATGAGCAGTTCTTC	CASSFFSGSYNEQFF
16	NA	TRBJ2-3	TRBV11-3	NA	TGTGCCAGCAGCCCCCATCCAGGGGTATTGACAGATACGCAGTATTTT	CASSPHPGVLTDTQYF
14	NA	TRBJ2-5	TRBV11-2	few	TGTGCCAGCAGCTTAGGCCATTTCCAAGAGACCCAGTACTTC	CASSLGHFQETQYF
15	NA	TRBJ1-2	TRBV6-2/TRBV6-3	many	TGTGCCAGCACCATTTCAGGGAGGGGACTCTCTGGCTACACCTTC	CASTISGRGLSGYTF
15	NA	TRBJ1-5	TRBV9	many	TGTGCCAGCAGCGTAGGTGAATTGGGCAATCAGCCCCAGCATTTT	CASSVGELGNQPQHF
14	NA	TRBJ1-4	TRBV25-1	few	TGTGCCAGCAGTGATTCGGCAGGTGGAGAAAAACTGTTTTTT	CASSDSAGGEKLFF
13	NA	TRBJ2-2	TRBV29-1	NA	TGCAGCGTCCCGGGACGTAAGACCGGGGAGCTGTTTTTT	CSVPGRKTGELFF
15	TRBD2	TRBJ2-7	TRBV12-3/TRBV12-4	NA	TGTGCCAGCAGCTACGGACTAGCGGGAGCAGGCGAGCATTACTTC	CASSYGLAGAGEHYF
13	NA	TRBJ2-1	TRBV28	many	TGTGCCAGCAGCCCCGTCCGGGACAATGAGCAGTTCTTC	CASSPVRDNEQFF
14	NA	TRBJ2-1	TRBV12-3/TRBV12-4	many	TGTGCCAGCAGTCAGGCGAGCTCCTACAATGAGCAGTTCTTC	CASSQASSYNEQFF
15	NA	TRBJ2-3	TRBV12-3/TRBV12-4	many	TGTGCCAGCAGGGGGGTAGGAAGAGTCACAGATACGCAGTATTTT	CASRGVGRVTDTQYF
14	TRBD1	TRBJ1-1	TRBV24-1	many	TGTGCCACCAGTGATAGAAGACAGGGCGGTGAAGCTTTCTTT	CATSDRRQGGEAFF
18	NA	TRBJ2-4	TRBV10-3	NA	TGTGCCACCTCCGCCGAGGGGATAACGAGGGGGACCAAAAACATTCAGTACTTC	CATSAEGITRGTKNIQYF
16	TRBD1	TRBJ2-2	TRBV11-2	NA	TGTGCCAGCAGATACGGGACAGGGGGCGGCACCGGGGAGCTGTTTTTT	CASRYGTGGGTGELFF
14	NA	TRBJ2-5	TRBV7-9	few	TGTGCCATAAGCGGGAAGGGGACAGAAGAGACCCAGTACTTC	CAISGKGTEETQYF
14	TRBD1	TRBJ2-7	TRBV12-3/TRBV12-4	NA	TGTGCCAGCAGTCTGGGACAGGGAAGGTGGGAGCAGTACTTC	CASSLGQGRWEQYF
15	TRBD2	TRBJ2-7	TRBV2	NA	TGTGCCAGCAGTGAAGCTAGCGGGAGGACCTTTGGGCAGTACTTC	CASSEASGRTFGQYF
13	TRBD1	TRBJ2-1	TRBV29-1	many	TGCAGCGGAGGGACAGGGTCCTACAATGAGCAGTTCTTC	CSGGTGSYNEQFF
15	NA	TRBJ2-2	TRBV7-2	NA	TGTGCCAGCAGGCCCGAGGCACCGAACACCGGGGAGCTGTTTTTT	CASRPEAPNTGELFF
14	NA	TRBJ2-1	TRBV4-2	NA	TGTGCCAGCAGCCAAGATCGGGACTACAATGAGCAGTTCTTC	CASSQDRDYNEQFF
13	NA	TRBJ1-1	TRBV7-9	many	TGTGCCAGCAGCCCGGTGGGGGGGACTGAAGCTTTCTTT	CASSPVGGTEAFF